The clone carrying this T cell receptor beta chain has a handful of counts. As yet, its antigen is unknown. The data originate from a study of beta chain features in type 1 diabetes. Study conclusions and caveats: In cDNA sequencing, cells with high TCR expression could be over-represented. Significant though moderate, a shortening of TCRB CDR3s appeared in all four CD4+ subsets of Type 1 diabetes patients.

cDNA synthesis used the whole RNA isolate, giving expressed TCRB sequences. Repertoires were generated with immunoSEQ multiplex PCR, while TCRdb's copy carries only in-frame clones and drops some. The table records around 400,000 clones, 10% to 15% of them present only once. The CDR3 consists of 15 residues. Trimming removed 4 bases from V and 10 bases from J, with 24 bases in between. Germline CDR1 reads SGDLS; CDR2 reads YYNGEE. Purity exceeded 98% in all sorted populations. The chain carries TRBV9 and TRBJ2-7; D might be TRBD1 (5 bases). This sequence originates from a man younger than 30 in good health. The sequenced sample was naive CD4+ T cells from blood. The CDR3 loop is CASSSRQRDYDRQYF. For the CDR3, the DNA is TGTGCCAGCAGCTCTCGACAGCGAGATTACGATCGACAGTACTTC.